This TCR beta chain was identified in a study of OX40 agonist ivuxolimab in advanced cancers. Whole-study context: Ivuxolimab is a fully human IgG2 antibody that activates OX40 (CD134).

Produced via immunoSEQ multiplex PCR; TCRdb's table is partial and in-frame only. The sample includes around 100,000 clones, roughly 89% of them seen just once. Germline assignment: CDR1 SGHDN and CDR2 FVKESK. The CDR3 sequence is 14 residues long. Trimming removed 4 bases from V and 0 bases from J, with 10 bases in between. The rearrangement links TRBV14 to TRBJ2-7, with a tentative D call TRBD2 (6 bases). This TCR derives from an adult with an advanced solid tumor such as melanoma, head and neck, liver or kidney cancer. This specimen was CD4+ or CD8+ T cells sorted from blood, taken in a trial of the OX40 agonist ivuxolimab. The CDR3 region is CASSPGLYSYEQYF. Here the CDR3 DNA reads TGTGCCAGCAGCCCGGGACTCTACTCCTACGAGCAGTACTTC.